This paragraph covers one T cell receptor (beta chain) sequence. This specimen belongs to a study of cytomegalovirus exposure and HLA in healthy donors. Vbeta (60) and Jbeta (13) primers were used in the PCR. Data came from immunoSEQ multiplex PCR; TCRdb stores just in-frame clones and leaves some out. The sample's table shows 60,000 to 70,000 clones. V lost 7 bases and J lost 7, with 19 bases in between. Germline V CDR1 and CDR2: LNHNV, YYDKDF (reference sequence). This CDR3 comprises 15 residues. The chain joins TRBV15 to TRBJ2-2; D might be TRBD2 (6 bases). Sequenced sample: PBMCs. This TCR was sampled from a boy between 5 and 17 years old in good health and CMV-seronegative. CDR3 in DNA: TGTGCCACCACCTCCGTGGGGCCCGGGAGCGGGGAGCTGTTTTTT. Protein sequence: CATTSVGPGSGELFF.